This note documents a single T cell receptor beta chain sequence. The CDR3 has 14 residues. Germline lookup yields CDR1 PRHDT and CDR2 FYEKMQ (reference sequence). Germline trimming cut 5 bases from V and 8 bases from J; bases unmatched to any gene: 8. TCRdb's copy holds only in-frame clones and misses some; the assay was immunoSEQ multiplex PCR. The sample has 450,000 to 600,000 clones, more than 65% seen once. This entry is derived from a study of shared clonotypes between healthy human individuals. Donors included only healthy HIV-negative adults lacking recent acute infections or vaccinations. The chain uses TRBV13 and TRBJ2-1; 8 bases agree with TRBD1. This sequence originates from a woman aged 40 to 55 in good health. Some clones in this sample may be carry-over from other donors' samples. Sequenced: PBMCs. CDR3: CASSLGGQGDEQFF. For the CDR3, the DNA is TGTGCCAGCAGCCTCGGAGGACAGGGAGATGAGCAGTTCTTC.